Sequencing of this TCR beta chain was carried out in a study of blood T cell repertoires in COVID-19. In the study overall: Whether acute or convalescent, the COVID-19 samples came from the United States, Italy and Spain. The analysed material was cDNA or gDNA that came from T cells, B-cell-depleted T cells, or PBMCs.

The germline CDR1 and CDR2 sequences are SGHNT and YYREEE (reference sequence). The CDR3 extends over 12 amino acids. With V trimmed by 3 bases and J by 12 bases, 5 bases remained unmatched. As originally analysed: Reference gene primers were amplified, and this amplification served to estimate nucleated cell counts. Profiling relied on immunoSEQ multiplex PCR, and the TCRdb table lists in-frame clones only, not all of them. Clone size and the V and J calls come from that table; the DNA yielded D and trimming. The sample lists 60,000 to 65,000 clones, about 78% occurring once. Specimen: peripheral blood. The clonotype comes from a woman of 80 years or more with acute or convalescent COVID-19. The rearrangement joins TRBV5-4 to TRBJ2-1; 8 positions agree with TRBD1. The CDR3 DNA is TGTGCCAGCAGCTGGACAGGGATGGGGCAGTTCTTC. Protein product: CASSWTGMGQFF.